A selection of T cell receptor beta chains follows, all from one sample in a study of cytomegalovirus exposure and HLA in healthy donors. Some clones are missing from TCRdb's copy, which holds only in-frame ones; the method was immunoSEQ multiplex PCR. The sample has over 45,000 clones, 88% seen once. The sample taken for sequencing was PBMCs. The origin of the receptors is a woman aged 25 to 39 in good health and CMV-seronegative. The CDR3 runs from the conserved cysteine through the conserved F or W. Each record gives: clone size, J gene, V gene, D gene, CDR3 DNA, CDR3 protein. A D gene is named only where the DNA matches it firmly. Size is omitted from some rows. Given values are once, few, many or a class for expanded clones.

. | TRBJ1-4 | TRBV5-1 | TRBD1 | TGCGCCAGCAGCTTGGGACAGGGGACTAATGAAAAACTGTTTTTT | CASSLGQGTNEKLFF
. | TRBJ2-1 | TRBV28 | . | TGTGCCAGCAGTTTCCTCTACAATGAGCAGTTCTTC | CASSFLYNEQFF
few | TRBJ2-3 | TRBV6-5 | . | TGTGCCAGCAGAAGGGGTAGAGACACAGATACGCAGTATTTT | CASRRGRDTDTQYF
. | TRBJ2-1 | TRBV6-6 | . | TGTGCCAGCAGTCTGGGAGGTAGCTCCCTCTACAATGAGCAGTTCTTC | CASSLGGSSLYNEQFF
. | TRBJ1-3 | TRBV30 | TRBD1 | TGTGCCTGGAGTCGGGACAGGGGCCTACTCGGGGGCGGAAACACCATATATTTT | CAWSRDRGLLGGGNTIYF
. | TRBJ2-5 | TRBV2 | TRBD2 | TGTGCCAGCAGCCCACCGGGAGGGCAAGAGACCCAGTACTTC | CASSPPGGQETQYF
. | TRBJ1-1 | TRBV29-1 | . | TGCAGCGTTGAACACGTAAGTGGGGCCAGAGCTTTCTTT | CSVEHVSGARAFF
. | TRBJ2-3 | TRBV5-1 | . | TGCGCCAGCAGCTTGGAGAGCCCCACAGATACGCAGTATTTT | CASSLESPTDTQYF
. | TRBJ2-1 | TRBV5-4 | . | TGTGCCAGCAGCTCGGCAAAAACGGAGTACAATGAGCAGTTCTTC | CASSSAKTEYNEQFF
. | TRBJ2-3 | TRBV27 | TRBD1 | TGTGCCAGCAGTTTATCGCCACCAGGGGGTGGCACAGATACGCAGTATTTT | CASSLSPPGGGTDTQYF
. | TRBJ2-2 | TRBV7-2 | . | TGTGCCAGCACCGTACGCGGGCTAACCGACACCGGGGAGCTGTTTTTT | CASTVRGLTDTGELFF
. | TRBJ1-1 | TRBV11-2 | . | TGTGCCAGCAGCTTCACAGCTAACACTGAAGCTTTCTTT | CASSFTANTEAFF
. | TRBJ2-4 | TRBV11-2 | TRBD2 | TGTGCCAGCAGCTCCTCGGGGGGAGCCAAAAACATTCAGTACTTC | CASSSSGGAKNIQYF
. | TRBJ1-1 | TRBV10-3 | TRBD1 | TGTGCCATCAGCCAAACTACCGGGACAGTGAACACTGAAGCTTTCTTT | CAISQTTGTVNTEAFF
. | TRBJ1-1 | TRBV25-1 | . | TGTGCCAGCAGAGACAGCAACACTGAAGCTTTCTTT | CASRDSNTEAFF
. | TRBJ2-1 | TRBV7-2 | . | TGTGCCAGCAGCTTAAGGTCGACAGGTTCCTACAATGAGCAGTTCTTC | CASSLRSTGSYNEQFF
. | TRBJ2-1 | TRBV7-8 | TRBD2 | TGTGCCAGCAGCCGACTAGCGGGATACAATGAGCAGTTCTTC | CASSRLAGYNEQFF
. | TRBJ2-1 | TRBV7-2 | . | TGTGCCAGCAGCCCCCCCCCTGGCGCGGATGAGCAGTTCTTC | CASSPPPGADEQFF
. | TRBJ1-3 | TRBV18 | . | TGTGCCAGCTCACCAGAGGGGACTACTGGAAACACCATATATTTT | CASSPEGTTGNTIYF
. | TRBJ2-5 | TRBV12-5 | . | TGTGCTAGTGGTTTCAGCACAGGGAAGGAGACCCAGTACTTC | CASGFSTGKETQYF
. | TRBJ2-7 | TRBV5-5 | . | TGTGCCAGCAGCCGCGGATCCTACTACGAGCAGTACTTC | CASSRGSYYEQYF
. | TRBJ2-5 | TRBV7-9 | . | TGTGCCAGCAGCCCAGGCCCGGGGGATGTGGAGACCCAGTACTTC | CASSPGPGDVETQYF
few | TRBJ2-2 | TRBV5-1 | . | TGCGCCAGCAGCTTGCCAGGGGACACCGGGGAGCTGTTTTTT | CASSLPGDTGELFF
. | TRBJ2-4 | TRBV28 | . | TGTGCCAGCAGTCCTGAAGGCGGTTCCAAAAACATTCAGTACTTC | CASSPEGGSKNIQYF
few | TRBJ2-1 | TRBV6-4 | . | TGTGCCAGCAGTGACGGGAGTAAGTTTGAGCAGTTCTTC | CASSDGSKFEQFF